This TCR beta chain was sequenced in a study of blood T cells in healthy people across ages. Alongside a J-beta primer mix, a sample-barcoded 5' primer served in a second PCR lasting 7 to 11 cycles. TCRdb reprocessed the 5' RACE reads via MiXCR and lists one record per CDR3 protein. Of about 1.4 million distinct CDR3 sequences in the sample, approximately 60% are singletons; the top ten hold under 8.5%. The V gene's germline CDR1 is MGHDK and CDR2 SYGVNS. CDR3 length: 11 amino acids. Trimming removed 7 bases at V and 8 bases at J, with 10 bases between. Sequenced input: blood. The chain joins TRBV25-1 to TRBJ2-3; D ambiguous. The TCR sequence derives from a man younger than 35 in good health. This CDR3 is CASNWASTQYF. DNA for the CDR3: TGTGCCAGCAATTGGGCGAGTACGCAGTATTTT.